Detailed here is one T cell receptor beta chain. In the original analysis: From reference gene primer amplification, estimates of nucleated cell counts were derived. The repertoire was sequenced with immunoSEQ multiplex PCR; TCRdb's copy has only in-frame clones and lacks some. V and J calls and clone size are given by that table; D and trimming were obtained from the DNA. The sample shows 200,000 to 250,000 clones, roughly nine tenths of them seen only once. CDR1 and CDR2 from the germline V gene are SGHTA and FQGNSA. V was pared by 0 bases and J by 4 bases, with 10 bases of the junction left unmatched. The CDR3 is 18 amino acids. The data belong to a study of blood T cell repertoires in COVID-19. At the level of the study: Cohort 3 recovery required two negative PCRs, clearance, or symptom resolution.

Cohort allocation depended upon clinical history that participants reported. Sequencing was done on a sample of PBMCs or T cells enriched from blood (not recorded which). The origin of this receptor is a woman in her fifties or sixties in a cohort exposed to, infected with or recovered from COVID-19 (not recorded which). V and J are TRBV7-2 and TRBJ2-1; 9 bases match TRBD1. CDR3 DNA: TGTGCCAGCAGCTTAGCGTCCCCGGGACAGGGTTTATACAATGAGCAGTTCTTC. Protein sequence: CASSLASPGQGLYNEQFF. Combining the CDR3 with reference TRBV7-2 and TRBJ2-1 gives the whole variable domain GAGVSQSPSNKVTEKGKDVELRCDPISGHTALYWYRQSLGQGLEFLIYFQGNSAPDKSGLPSDRFSAERTGGSVSTLTIQRTQQEDSAVYLCASSLASPGQGLYNEQFFGPGTRLTVL.